The rows below give T cell receptor beta chains drawn from one sample of a study of T cell repertoires in aging, cancer and after chemotherapy. TCRdb used MiXCR to reprocess the multiplex PCR reads, holding one entry per CDR3 protein. The sample records 2,500 to 3,500 distinct CDR3 sequences, around 21% being singletons. The specimen was blood. These receptors were collected from a human donor with a solid tumor. CDR3s include the opening cysteine and the closing phenylalanine or tryptophan. Fields, in order: J gene, V gene, clone size, D gene, CDR3 protein, CDR3 DNA. D genes are given only for firm matches. Expanded clones get a size class; other rows say once, few or many, or leave the size out.

J gene: TRBJ1-5; V gene: TRBV5-5; clone size: NA; D gene: TRBD1; CDR3 protein: CASSLTGGANQPQHF; CDR3 DNA: TGTGCCAGCAGCCTGACAGGGGGCGCGAATCAGCCCCAGCATTTT
J gene: TRBJ2-3; V gene: TRBV11-2; clone size: few; D gene: TRBD2; CDR3 protein: CASGTSGDTQYF; CDR3 DNA: TGTGCCAGTGGGACTAGCGGGGATACGCAGTATTTT
J gene: TRBJ2-7; V gene: TRBV7-9; clone size: medium-sized; D gene: NA; CDR3 protein: CASSLDLGSYEQYF; CDR3 DNA: TGTGCCAGCAGCTTAGATCTGGGCTCCTACGAGCAGTACTTC
J gene: TRBJ2-2; V gene: TRBV6-5; clone size: NA; D gene: NA; CDR3 protein: CASSYSLGTRPGELFF; CDR3 DNA: TGTGCCAGCAGTTACTCTCTCGGGACTCGCCCCGGGGAGCTGTTTTTT
J gene: TRBJ1-2; V gene: TRBV20-1; clone size: few; D gene: TRBD1; CDR3 protein: CSARKGLPGQNYGYTF; CDR3 DNA: TGCAGTGCTAGAAAAGGTCTACCGGGACAGAACTATGGCTACACCTTC
J gene: TRBJ1-2; V gene: TRBV27; clone size: medium-sized; D gene: TRBD1; CDR3 protein: CASSHIALDRGLNYGYTF; CDR3 DNA: TGTGCCAGCAGTCACATTGCCTTAGACAGGGGTCTTAACTATGGCTACACCTTC
J gene: TRBJ1-2; V gene: TRBV19; clone size: large; D gene: TRBD1; CDR3 protein: CASRRGPTNYGYTF; CDR3 DNA: TGTGCCAGTAGAAGGGGGCCAACTAACTATGGCTACACCTTC
J gene: TRBJ2-5; V gene: TRBV7-2; clone size: NA; D gene: TRBD2; CDR3 protein: CASSQASSGGVETQYF; CDR3 DNA: TGTGCCAGCAGCCAAGCTTCTAGCGGGGGAGTAGAGACCCAGTACTTC
J gene: TRBJ1-1; V gene: TRBV6-1; clone size: NA; D gene: TRBD1; CDR3 protein: CASRDRGVPEAFF; CDR3 DNA: TGTGCCAGCAGGGACAGGGGGGTCCCTGAAGCTTTCTTT
J gene: TRBJ1-3; V gene: TRBV7-2; clone size: few; D gene: NA; CDR3 protein: CASSQQVHSGNTIYF; CDR3 DNA: TGTGCCAGCAGCCAACAGGTCCACTCTGGAAACACCATATATTTT
J gene: TRBJ1-1; V gene: TRBV20-1; clone size: once; D gene: NA; CDR3 protein: CSAREFLGPNTEAFF; CDR3 DNA: TGCAGTGCTAGAGAATTTTTGGGCCCGAACACTGAAGCTTTCTTT
J gene: TRBJ1-3; V gene: TRBV6-1; clone size: NA; D gene: NA; CDR3 protein: CASSEANQGYSGNTIYF; CDR3 DNA: TGTGCCAGCAGTGAAGCTAATCAGGGATACTCTGGAAACACCATATATTTT
J gene: TRBJ1-1; V gene: TRBV10-1; clone size: NA; D gene: NA; CDR3 protein: CASSVTHNTEAFF; CDR3 DNA: TGCGCCAGCAGCGTTACACATAACACTGAAGCTTTCTTT
J gene: TRBJ2-4; V gene: TRBV12-3/TRBV12-4; clone size: NA; D gene: NA; CDR3 protein: CASSRLSGNIQYF; CDR3 DNA: TGTGCCAGCAGTCGGCTGTCGGGGAACATTCAGTACTTC
J gene: TRBJ2-3; V gene: TRBV20-1; clone size: NA; D gene: NA; CDR3 protein: CSASTDTQYF; CDR3 DNA: TGCAGTGCTAGTACAGATACGCAGTATTTT
J gene: TRBJ2-3; V gene: TRBV10-2; clone size: NA; D gene: NA; CDR3 protein: CAILWGGGVYTDTQYF; CDR3 DNA: TGCGCCATTCTGTGGGGGGGGGGCGTATACACAGATACGCAGTATTTT
J gene: TRBJ2-6; V gene: TRBV6-5; clone size: few; D gene: NA; CDR3 protein: CASSRGLFSGANVLTF; CDR3 DNA: TGTGCCAGCAGCCGGGGGCTCTTCTCTGGGGCCAACGTCCTGACTTTC
J gene: TRBJ1-6; V gene: TRBV5-1; clone size: NA; D gene: NA; CDR3 protein: CASGYRLNSPLHF; CDR3 DNA: TGCGCCAGTGGCTACAGATTAAATTCACCCCTCCACTTT
J gene: TRBJ1-3; V gene: TRBV2; clone size: NA; D gene: TRBD1; CDR3 protein: CASENQGAAGNTIYF; CDR3 DNA: TGTGCCAGCGAGAATCAGGGGGCGGCGGGAAACACCATATATTTT
J gene: TRBJ1-2; V gene: TRBV5-6; clone size: NA; D gene: TRBD1; CDR3 protein: CASSPPGQGYTF; CDR3 DNA: TGTGCCAGCAGCCCACCGGGACAGGGCTACACCTTC
J gene: TRBJ2-1; V gene: TRBV18; clone size: few; D gene: TRBD1; CDR3 protein: CASSPPGQGYNNEQFF; CDR3 DNA: TGTGCCAGCTCACCACCGGGACAGGGGTACAACAATGAGCAGTTCTTC
J gene: TRBJ1-2; V gene: TRBV19; clone size: large; D gene: TRBD1; CDR3 protein: CASREQGANYGYTF; CDR3 DNA: TGTGCCAGTAGAGAACAGGGGGCTAACTATGGCTACACCTTC
J gene: TRBJ2-7; V gene: TRBV19; clone size: once; D gene: NA; CDR3 protein: CASKRTDSYEQYF; CDR3 DNA: TGTGCCAGTAAACGCACCGACTCCTACGAGCAGTACTTC
J gene: TRBJ1-5; V gene: TRBV10-3; clone size: few; D gene: NA; CDR3 protein: CAISDEVGPQHF; CDR3 DNA: TGTGCCATCAGTGACGAGGTGGGGCCCCAGCATTTT
J gene: TRBJ1-2; V gene: TRBV6-1; clone size: NA; D gene: NA; CDR3 protein: CASRGAGRGIDGYTF; CDR3 DNA: TGTGCCAGCAGGGGGGCGGGCAGGGGTATAGATGGCTACACCTTC
J gene: TRBJ2-3; V gene: TRBV6-6; clone size: NA; D gene: NA; CDR3 protein: CASTPGILPGTDMQYF; CDR3 DNA: TGTGCCAGCACCCCAGGGATTCTCCCCGGCACAGATATGCAGTATTTT
J gene: TRBJ1-1; V gene: TRBV18; clone size: NA; D gene: NA; CDR3 protein: CASSNGPLAFF; CDR3 DNA: TGTGCCAGCTCAAACGGGCCCCTAGCTTTCTTT
J gene: TRBJ2-3; V gene: TRBV6-2/TRBV6-3; clone size: NA; D gene: NA; CDR3 protein: CASGSIITDTQYF; CDR3 DNA: TGTGCCAGCGGTAGCATCATCACAGATACGCAGTATTTT
J gene: TRBJ2-1; V gene: TRBV6-5; clone size: NA; D gene: TRBD2; CDR3 protein: CASSYSSGGAVGQFF; CDR3 DNA: TGTGCCAGCAGTTACTCTAGCGGGGGGGCCGTGGGGCAGTTCTTC
J gene: TRBJ2-7; V gene: TRBV11-2; clone size: few; D gene: TRBD2; CDR3 protein: CASSLAGGSYEQYF; CDR3 DNA: TGTGCCAGCAGCTTAGCGGGGGGCTCCTACGAGCAGTACTTC
J gene: TRBJ2-7; V gene: TRBV2; clone size: NA; D gene: NA; CDR3 protein: CASSVGADPLPQYF; CDR3 DNA: TGTGCCAGCAGTGTTGGGGCGGACCCTCTACCTCAGTACTTC
J gene: TRBJ1-1; V gene: TRBV19; clone size: medium-sized; D gene: TRBD1; CDR3 protein: CASSIGTGITEAFF; CDR3 DNA: TGTGCCAGTAGTATCGGGACAGGCATCACTGAAGCTTTCTTT
J gene: TRBJ2-1; V gene: TRBV12-3/TRBV12-4; clone size: few; D gene: NA; CDR3 protein: CASSFEDRIYNEQFF; CDR3 DNA: TGTGCCAGCAGTTTTGAGGACAGAATCTACAATGAGCAGTTCTTC
J gene: TRBJ2-1; V gene: TRBV27; clone size: few; D gene: TRBD2; CDR3 protein: CASRLLAVAYNEQFF; CDR3 DNA: TGTGCCAGCAGGCTACTAGCGGTCGCCTACAATGAGCAGTTCTTC
J gene: TRBJ2-1; V gene: TRBV6-5; clone size: NA; D gene: TRBD1; CDR3 protein: CASSPGGIYEQFF; CDR3 DNA: TGTGCCAGCAGCCCAGGGGGAATCTATGAGCAGTTCTTC
J gene: TRBJ2-5; V gene: TRBV27; clone size: NA; D gene: TRBD1; CDR3 protein: CASSLQRDRGKETQYF; CDR3 DNA: TGTGCCAGCAGTTTACAAAGGGACAGGGGAAAAGAGACCCAGTACTTC
J gene: TRBJ2-3; V gene: TRBV18; clone size: NA; D gene: TRBD1; CDR3 protein: CASSPQQGASTDTQYF; CDR3 DNA: TGTGCCAGCTCACCACAACAGGGGGCGAGCACAGATACGCAGTATTTT
J gene: TRBJ2-7; V gene: TRBV29-1; clone size: medium-sized; D gene: NA; CDR3 protein: CSVRNIYEQYF; CDR3 DNA: TGCAGCGTTAGAAACATCTACGAGCAGTACTTC
J gene: TRBJ1-6; V gene: TRBV28; clone size: NA; D gene: TRBD1; CDR3 protein: CASSLSGQKASPLHF; CDR3 DNA: TGTGCCAGCAGTTTATCGGGACAGAAGGCCTCACCCCTCCACTTT
J gene: TRBJ1-6; V gene: TRBV4-3; clone size: few; D gene: NA; CDR3 protein: CASSQEGRGHSPLHF; CDR3 DNA: TGCGCCAGCAGCCAAGAGGGGAGGGGCCATTCACCCCTCCACTTT
J gene: TRBJ2-5; V gene: TRBV24-1; clone size: NA; D gene: TRBD2; CDR3 protein: CATGSGDQETQYF; CDR3 DNA: TGTGCCACCGGTAGCGGGGATCAAGAGACCCAGTACTTC
J gene: TRBJ2-7; V gene: TRBV10-3; clone size: medium-sized; D gene: TRBD1; CDR3 protein: CAIRGTGSDEQYF; CDR3 DNA: TGTGCCATCAGGGGGACAGGGAGCGACGAGCAGTACTTC
J gene: TRBJ2-3; V gene: TRBV7-9; clone size: medium-sized; D gene: NA; CDR3 protein: CASSLSETAGTQYF; CDR3 DNA: TGTGCCAGCAGCTTAAGTGAAACGGCAGGTACGCAGTATTTT